This T cell receptor beta chain comes out of a study of T cell changes during pregnancy in multiple sclerosis. Profiling relied on immunoSEQ multiplex PCR, and the TCRdb table lists in-frame clones only, not all of them. The table lists tens of thousands of clones, roughly 91% of them singletons. This CDR3 is built from 15 residues. The germline CDR1 and CDR2 sequences are LNHDA and SQIVND (reference sequence). Trimming pared 3 bases from V and 2 bases from J, leaving 11 bases between. The source material was peripheral blood, sampled in the third trimester of pregnancy. The V gene is TRBV19, the J gene TRBJ1-5; tentatively, D is TRBD1 (6 bases). This TCR derives from a female donor in good health, enrolled as a control in a pregnancy study. DNA for the CDR3: TGTGCCAGTAGTATCGGGGGGGCCGGCAATCAGCCCCAGCATTTT. It specifies CASSIGGAGNQPQHF.